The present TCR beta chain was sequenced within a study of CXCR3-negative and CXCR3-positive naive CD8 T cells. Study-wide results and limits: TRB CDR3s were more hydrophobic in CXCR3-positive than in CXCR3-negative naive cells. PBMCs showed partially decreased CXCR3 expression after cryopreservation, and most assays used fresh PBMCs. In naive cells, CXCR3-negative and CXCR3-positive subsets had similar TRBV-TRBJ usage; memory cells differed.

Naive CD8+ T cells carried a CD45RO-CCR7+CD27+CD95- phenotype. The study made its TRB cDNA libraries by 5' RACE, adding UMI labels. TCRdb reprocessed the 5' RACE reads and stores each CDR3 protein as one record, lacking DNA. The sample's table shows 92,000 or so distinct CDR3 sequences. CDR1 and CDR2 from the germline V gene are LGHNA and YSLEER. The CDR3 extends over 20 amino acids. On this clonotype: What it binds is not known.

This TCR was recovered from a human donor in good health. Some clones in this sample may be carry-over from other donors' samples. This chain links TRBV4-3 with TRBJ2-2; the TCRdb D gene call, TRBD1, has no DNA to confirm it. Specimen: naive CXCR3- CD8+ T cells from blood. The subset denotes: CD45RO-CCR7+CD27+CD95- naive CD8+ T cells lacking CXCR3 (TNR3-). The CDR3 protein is CASSHDEDRGPVLNTGELFF.